The 19 T cell receptor beta chains below were found in one sample sequenced in a study of regulatory T cells in long-lasting Graves disease. To make TCR beta libraries, researchers used iRepertoire HTBI primers and Arm-PCR of CDR3 regions. TCRdb redid the calling of the multiplex PCR reads with MiXCR, one entry per CDR3 protein. Counted here are about 620,000 distinct CDR3 sequences, around 17% occurring once; the ten biggest clones make up 18%. Described time point: newly diagnosed GD, antithyroid drugs for less than 3 months. After RNA was extracted from PBMCs, the TCR library was made from it. The same specimen was also included in a second study, on T cells in Graves' hyperthyroidism and ophthalmopathy.

The sample consisted of peripheral blood mononuclear cells (PBMCs), taken at new diagnosis, from a patient treated with antithyroid drugs. The origin of the receptors is a woman in her thirties with Graves disease.

In its sample, this clonotype was seen a few times. This sequence joins TRBV28 and TRBJ1-6; no definite D call. V was shortened by 5 bases and J by 10 bases, with 12 bases between the two germline ends. Germline CDR1 is MDHEN and CDR2 is SYDVKM. The CDR3 totals 13 residues. The CDR3 here is CASSPGFGSPLHF. The CDR3 DNA is TGTGCCAGCAGTCCGGGGTTTGGGTCACCCCTCCACTTT.

This clonotype was counted ten times or more. The DNA for the CDR3 is TGTGCCTGGACAAAGGCGGCGCCCTACAATGAGCAGTTCTTC. Protein sequence: CAWTKAAPYNEQFF. This chain uses TRBV30 with TRBJ2-1; D unclear. CDR3 length equals 14 residues. V lost 4 bases, J lost 2 bases, and 12 bases lay in between. From germline, CDR1 is GTSNPN and CDR2 SVGIG (reference sequence).

The chain carries TRBV18 and TRBJ2-4, with 7 positions matching TRBD1. The V gene end was trimmed by 2 bases and the J gene end by 5 bases; junction bases not matched to a gene: 3. CDR1 and CDR2 (germline): KGHSH, LQKENI. CDR3 length: 14 residues. The CDR3 protein is CASSPVTGENIQYF. CDR3 nucleotides: TGTGCCAGCTCACCAGTTACAGGGGAAAACATTCAGTACTTC.

This clonotype was seen many times. This chain uses TRBV7-2 with TRBJ2-3; 11 bases match TRBD2. The J segment lost 6 bases and the V segment lost 5 bases, leaving 13 bases of the junction unmatched. Germline CDR1 is SGHTA and CDR2 is FQGNSA. The CDR3 totals 17 residues. CDR3 in amino acids: CASSPRVLAGGTDTQYF. The CDR3 nucleotides read TGTGCCAGCAGCCCTAGAGTATTAGCGGGAGGGACCGATACGCAGTATTTT.

The V gene is TRBV6-1, the J gene TRBJ2-7; no clear D gene. Trimming removed 6 bases from V and 2 bases from J, with 17 bases in between. CDR1 MNHNS and CDR2 SASEGT come from the germline V gene. The CDR3 is made up of 15 amino acids. CDR3 coding DNA: TGTGCCAGCAGCCCCCAGGCGGCAGCCCCCTACGAGCAGTACTTC. Translating gives CASSPQAAAPYEQYF.

In this sample, this clonotype turned up a few times. The chain carries TRBV6-2 or TRBV6-3 and TRBJ1-1; possibly TRBD1 for D (6 bases). The germline V and J ends were trimmed by 2 bases and 11 bases, with 12 bases remaining between them. The CDR3 sequence is 12 residues long. Germline V CDR1 and CDR2: MNHEY, SVGEGT. CDR3 loop: CASSYAGVWAFF. The CDR3 nucleotides read TGTGCCAGCAGTTACGCAGGGGTATGGGCTTTCTTT.

The chain employs TRBV20-1 and TRBJ1-5; no reliable D call. Germline values: CDR1 DFQATT, CDR2 SNEGSKA (reference sequence). The CDR3 extends over 13 amino acids. V was clipped by 6 bases and J by 0 bases, with 9 bases between them. As DNA, the CDR3 is TGCAGTGCCAGGTCAGGTAGCAATCAGCCCCAGCATTTT. Translating gives CSARSGSNQPQHF.

A few counts support this clonotype. The J gene is TRBJ2-7, the V gene TRBV10-3; 9 bases line up with TRBD1. This CDR3 region has 13 residues. After removal of 8 bases from V and 1 base from J, the junction contained 3 bases not matched to a gene. Germline assignment: CDR1 ENHRY and CDR2 SYGVKD. The CDR3 loop is CAIRGQGSYEQYF. The CDR3 DNA follows: TGTGCCATCCGAGGACAGGGGTCCTACGAGCAGTACTTC.

This clonotype has more than one count but fewer than ten. The rearrangement links TRBV28 to TRBJ1-2; D is unclear. The CDR3 has 13 residues. Trimming left V 6 bases short and J 3 bases short, with 11 bases between. The germline gives CDR1 MDHEN, CDR2 SYDVKM. CDR3 sequence: CASSSSWDYGYTF. The CDR3 bases are TGTGCCAGCAGCTCCTCATGGGACTATGGCTACACCTTC.

This clonotype was detected a few times. The chain employs TRBV9 and TRBJ2-2, with D unresolved. Trimming cost V 0 bases and J 0 bases, with 9 bases left between them. The CDR3 has 16 residues. Per germline, CDR1 SGDLS and CDR2 YYNGEE. In DNA, the CDR3 is TGTGCCAGCAGCGTAGATCCATACACGAACACCGGGGAGCTGTTTTTT. This codes for CASSVDPYTNTGELFF. Drawing the rest from reference TRBV9 and TRBJ2-2, the complete variable domain is DSGVTQTPKHLITATGQRVTLRCSPRSGDLSVYWYQQSLDQGLQFLIQYYNGEERAKGNILERFSAQQFPDLHSELNLSSLELGDSALYFCASSVDPYTNTGELFFGEGSRLTVL.

This clonotype was counted between two and nine times. V usage is TRBV18 and J usage is TRBJ2-1; D is possibly TRBD1 (5 bases). The V gene lost 5 bases and the J gene lost 3 bases, with 8 bases spanning the gap. Per the germline V gene, CDR1 is KGHSH and CDR2 is LQKENI. CDR3 length: 13 amino acids. The CDR3 loop is CASSEQVYNEQFF. The CDR3 DNA is TGTGCCAGCTCAGAACAGGTCTACAATGAGCAGTTCTTC.

The gene calls are TRBV9 and TRBJ1-3; D uncertain. From germline, CDR1 is SGDLS and CDR2 YYNGEE. This CDR3 region has 16 residues. Between the trimmed V and J ends, which lost 0 bases and 0 bases, there was a span of 10 bases. Here the CDR3 reads CASSVAPAASGNTIYF. CDR3 DNA sequence: TGTGCCAGCAGCGTAGCTCCAGCCGCCTCTGGAAACACCATATATTTT.

This clonotype was observed a few times. V and J are TRBV12-3 or TRBV12-4 and TRBJ1-5, with a tentative D call TRBD1 (5 bases). The V and J ends lost 2 bases and 7 bases respectively, with 12 bases between them. This CDR3 spans 14 amino acids. The CDR3 DNA sequence: TGTGCCAGCAGTTTATCAGGGCCGGGGCAGCCCCAGCATTTT. This sequence encodes CASSLSGPGQPQHF.

At least ten counts were recorded for this clonotype. The genes are TRBV12-3 or TRBV12-4 and TRBJ2-7; D may be TRBD1 (6 bases). This CDR3 is 14 amino acids long. V lost 3 bases to trimming and J lost 1 base, with 10 bases between them. The CDR3 DNA is TGTGCCAGCAGTTTCGGCAGGGGTTCCTACGAGCAGTACTTC. Protein product: CASSFGRGSYEQYF.

This clonotype was recorded at least ten times. The chain has TRBV15 and TRBJ1-5, with unresolved D. The germline CDR1 and CDR2 sequences are LNHNV and YYDKDF (reference sequence). CDR3 size: 12 residues. V was pared by 1 base and J by 7 bases, with 5 bases between. CDR3 DNA sequence: TGTGCCACCAGCAGAGGTGGACAGCCCCAGCATTTT. This sequence encodes CATSRGGQPQHF.

This clonotype was counted at least ten times. At one of its ends the junction is not consistent with the germline gene, which may arise from a read error. The chain carries TRBV28 and TRBJ2-5; the D gene could be TRBD1 or TRBD2 (6 bases each). Germline-derived CDR1 and CDR2 are MDHEN and SYDVKM. The CDR3 totals 15 residues. The chain's CDR3 is CSSSLALEGEETQYF. The CDR3 DNA is TGTTCCAGCAGCCTAGCTTTGGAGGGGGAAGAGACCCAGTACTTC.

This clonotype appeared many times. V is TRBV24-1 and J is TRBJ1-5; TRBD1 is a possible D gene (5 bases). Trimming took off 11 bases at V and 1 base at J, with 29 bases between the two ends. The germline V gene encodes CDR1 KGHDR and CDR2 SFDVKD. This CDR3 spans 19 amino acids. The CDR3 is CAIPPPRQLGKGSNQPQHF. The CDR3 bases are TGTGCCATCCCACCGCCCCGCCAATTGGGTAAGGGGAGCAATCAGCCCCAGCATTTT.

This chain uses TRBV4-1 with TRBJ2-7; D uncertain. V dropped 1 base and J dropped 3 bases, with 7 bases sitting between them. From germline, CDR1 is MGHRA and CDR2 YSYEKL. The CDR3 extends over 13 amino acids. CDR3 sequence (DNA): TGCGCCAGCAGCCAAGGACAAGACTACGAGCAGTACTTC. Translation gives CASSQGQDYEQYF.

In its sample, this clonotype was seen many times. This sequence joins TRBV28 and TRBJ2-7, with TRBD2 identical over 7 bases. CDR3 length: 16 amino acids. The germline V gene has CDR1 MDHEN and CDR2 SYDVKM. The ends lost 5 bases at V and 3 bases at J; junction bases unmatched: 13. The DNA of the CDR3 is TGTGCCAGCAGTGAAACCCGGTTAGCGGGCCACTACGAGCAGTACTTC. It translates to CASSETRLAGHYEQYF.